Sequencing of this TCR beta chain was carried out in a study of shared clonotypes between healthy human individuals (dated by TCRdb to 2018 to 2020). Notes on the research overall: The cohort comprised a couple of women and a few men aged 18 to 49 years. For each donor, three plates each were used for CD4 naive and CD4 memory, two plates were used for CD8 naive, and one plate was used for CD8 memory. Blood TCR repertoires of a handful of healthy adults were deeply sequenced to estimate repertoire size and the extent of clonotype sharing between individuals. Libraries were prepared and TCR repertoires were sequenced by different laboratories using diverse techniques, in order to increase sequencing depth and limit assay-specific biases. Leukapheresis yielded between about 0.8 and 9.5 billion PBMCs per donor.

Using the deep immunoSEQ assay, multiplex PCR amplified TCR CDR3 regions from genomic DNA. For each cell subset, the extracted genomic DNA was distributed evenly across all wells of several immunoSEQ 96-well plates, and each plate served as one replicate. For sorted subsets, each replicate PCR was loaded with roughly 0.2 ug genomic DNA, equivalent to about 30,000 T cell genomes. Purified libraries were quantified with a Qubit 3.0 fluorometer, sized on a Bioanalyzer 2100, and re-quantified with the KAPA Library Quantification kit. Every immunoSEQ 96-well plate was sequenced on a separate single-read 150-cycle Illumina NextSeq 550 flow cell. The original methods were these. Because only junctional sequences without quality scores were contained in the immunoSEQ output, filtering matching that applied to full-length reads could not be performed. Sequences were annotated with PyIR, a Python wrapper for IgBLAST v1.9, using IMGT germline references to assign V/J genes and CDR3. Reads were removed for weak V/J assignments (E-value above 1e-6), missing CDR3, stop codons, out-of-frame junctions, or ambiguous translated residues. V3J clonotypes were defined by identical inferred V gene, J gene, and CDR3 amino acid sequence. Percentage overlap between repertoires was computed as shared unique clonotypes divided by the size of the smaller repertoire. RTK rarefaction, the Chao1 estimator, and Recon v2.1 estimates of unobserved clonotypes were used to assess repertoire richness. For all TCRbeta clonotypes obtained by the gDNA method from a handful of donors, generation probabilities were computed with OLGA. The source is immuneACCESS, and TCRdb retained only in-frame sequences with V and J called. Part of the clones is not carried over; for the studies checked, unresolved V genes explain less than half of this, and the remainder is unexplained. V and J calls and clone size are given by that table; D and trimming were obtained from the DNA. This sample is represented by a few million clones; around nine tenths of them were singletons. The ten largest make up more than 0.12% of the sample.

Overall results and qualifications from the work: Even with the large sequencing depth, rarefaction of the sorted-subset datasets indicated that sequencing was incomplete. Sharing across a few donors was observed for about 5% of naive CD4, less than 4% of naive CD8, over 2% of memory CD4, and approximately 0.41% of memory CD8 clonotypes. Estimated clonotype richness was generally larger for naive than for memory subsets. Because the study included only a small number of donors, the genetic and exposure-history diversity represented was limited. Compared with non-shared clonotypes, clonotypes shared by all four sorted-subset donors had higher generation probabilities. Pairwise subsampling indicated that sequencing depth was expected to affect the degree of clonotype sharing among donors. Sampling was restricted to blood, and TCR repertoires in tissues likely differ from the TCR repertoires found in blood.

There are 14 amino acids in the CDR3, from cysteine to phenylalanine inclusive. The CDR3 DNA has 42 bases and is translated from base 1. The germline V gene gives CDR1 as SNHLY and CDR2 as FYNNEI. V is pared back by 2 bases and J by 3 bases, with 7 bases lying between the germline termini. Details on this clone: Its antigen is currently not known. It has no much larger one-base neighbor in the sample; base qualities were not kept.

The donors were healthy, HIV-negative adults who had no recently reported acute infections or vaccinations. Every donor was a Caucasian adult residing in Nashville, Tennessee, USA. Magnetic negative selection was used to enrich CD4+ T cells, after which naive cells were positively selected on CD45RA and the negative fraction became the memory subset. Blood was collected by leukapheresis, and PBMCs were isolated by Ficoll-Histopaque density gradient centrifugation and then cryopreserved in liquid nitrogen vapor phase. Purity and quantity of every magnetically sorted T cell population were checked by analytical flow cytometry. Genomic DNA was isolated from every sorted fraction and measured by UV absorbance on a Nanodrop 2000c.

This sequence was found in a man younger than 35 in good health. The material sequenced was naive CD4+ T cells sorted from blood. The sample's cell subset or site label, decoded: CD45RA+ positively selected. The sequence joins TRBV2 to TRBJ1-4; the D segment could be TRBD1, given 5 matching bases. The CDR3: CASSEQGPNEKLFF. At the DNA level, the sequence is TGTGCCAGCAGTGAACAGGGACCTAATGAAAAACTGTTTTTT.